These T cell receptor beta chains were read from a single sample in a study of blood T cell repertoires in COVID-19. Some clones are missing from TCRdb's copy, which holds only in-frame ones; the method was immunoSEQ multiplex PCR. The table records roughly 260,000 clones, around 90% of them present only once. Sequenced input: peripheral blood. The receptors were sampled from a man aged 60-69 years who had recovered from COVID-19. CDR3s include the opening cysteine and the closing phenylalanine or tryptophan. The D gene is left open where the match is weak. Expanded clones are given a class, and other clones once, few, many or no size at all.

V: TRBV19
size: -
D: TRBD1
J: TRBJ2-7
CDR3: CASSRLPGQGREQYF
DNA: TGTGCCAGTAGTAGACTACCGGGACAGGGTCGAGAGCAGTACTTC

V: TRBV11-2
size: -
D: -
J: TRBJ2-6
CDR3: CASSPLGGMLSGANVLTF
DNA: TGTGCCAGCAGCCCACTAGGTGGCATGCTCTCTGGGGCCAACGTCCTGACTTTC

V: TRBV15
size: -
D: TRBD2
J: TRBJ2-1
CDR3: CATSRVAGSGSEQFF
DNA: TGTGCCACCAGCAGAGTAGCGGGGTCCGGCAGTGAGCAGTTCTTC

V: TRBV3-1/TRBV3-2
size: -
D: -
J: TRBJ1-2
CDR3: CASRSTGSGYTF
DNA: TGTGCCAGCAGGTCCACAGGGTCTGGCTACACCTTC

V: TRBV5-6
size: -
D: TRBD2
J: TRBJ2-1
CDR3: CASSFRTSGAMYEQFF
DNA: TGTGCCAGCAGCTTCCGGACTAGCGGGGCTATGTATGAGCAGTTCTTC

V: TRBV5-1
size: few
D: TRBD1
J: TRBJ2-3
CDR3: CASSETGWGSDTQYF
DNA: TGCGCCAGCAGCGAGACAGGGTGGGGGTCGGATACGCAGTATTTT

V: TRBV9
size: -
D: TRBD2
J: TRBJ2-5
CDR3: CASSVASSTSGGETQYF
DNA: TGTGCCAGCAGCGTAGCCTCCTCGACTAGCGGGGGGGAGACCCAGTACTTC

V: TRBV7-2
size: -
D: -
J: TRBJ1-5
CDR3: CASSLDQYLDQPQHF
DNA: TGTGCCAGCAGCTTAGACCAGTATCTGGATCAGCCCCAGCATTTT

V: TRBV3-1/TRBV3-2
size: -
D: TRBD1
J: TRBJ1-4
CDR3: CASSQTGTGLEKLFF
DNA: TGTGCCAGCAGCCAAACCGGGACAGGGCTTGAAAAACTGTTTTTT

V: TRBV19
size: once
D: -
J: TRBJ1-2
CDR3: CASSTDSYGYTF
DNA: TGTGCCAGTAGTACCGACAGCTATGGCTACACCTTC

V: TRBV6-1
size: -
D: TRBD2
J: TRBJ2-2
CDR3: CASSALGAGPTGELFF
DNA: TGTGCCAGCAGTGCCCTAGGAGCGGGGCCGACCGGGGAGCTGTTTTTT

V: TRBV24-1
size: -
D: -
J: TRBJ2-5
CDR3: CATSDSRGKETQYF
DNA: TGTGCCACCAGTGATTCACGGGGAAAAGAGACCCAGTACTTC

V: TRBV19
size: -
D: TRBD1
J: TRBJ1-5
CDR3: CASSHTSQGKAQHF
DNA: TGTGCCAGTAGCCATACCTCACAGGGGAAGGCCCAGCATTTT

V: TRBV7-9
size: -
D: -
J: TRBJ2-7
CDR3: CASSLKTGKAEGQYF
DNA: TGTGCCAGCAGCTTAAAGACAGGAAAGGCTGAGGGGCAGTACTTC

V: TRBV4-1
size: -
D: -
J: TRBJ1-3
CDR3: CASSQARSGNTIYF
DNA: TGCGCCAGCAGCCAAGCGCGTTCTGGAAACACCATATATTTT

V: TRBV24-1
size: -
D: -
J: TRBJ2-7
CDR3: CATRRWQGPSHSYEQYF
DNA: TGTGCCACCAGGAGGTGGCAGGGCCCTTCACATTCCTACGAGCAGTACTTC

V: TRBV18
size: -
D: -
J: TRBJ1-2
CDR3: CASSPSGGDTYGYTF
DNA: TGTGCCAGCTCACCGTCCGGGGGGGATACGTATGGCTACACCTTC

V: TRBV7-9
size: -
D: TRBD1
J: TRBJ2-7
CDR3: CASSPPIGQGILYEQYF
DNA: TGTGCCAGCAGCCCGCCCATTGGACAGGGGATATTATACGAGCAGTACTTC

V: TRBV6-2/TRBV6-3
size: -
D: -
J: TRBJ2-7
CDR3: CASSHTGYEQYF
DNA: TGTGCCAGCAGTCATACAGGCTACGAGCAGTACTTC

V: TRBV19
size: -
D: -
J: TRBJ2-6
CDR3: CASSIEGRGGRDGLAGANVLTF
DNA: TGTGCCAGTAGTATAGAGGGGCGAGGGGGACGGGATGGATTGGCTGGGGCCAACGTCCTGACTTTC

V: TRBV27
size: -
D: TRBD1
J: TRBJ2-3
CDR3: CASSQARQGPRTDTQYF
DNA: TGTGCCAGCAGTCAAGCCCGACAGGGTCCGCGCACAGATACGCAGTATTTT

V: TRBV20-1
size: once
D: -
J: TRBJ2-3
CDR3: CSASQIRPGTILGGDTQYF
DNA: TGCAGTGCTAGTCAAATTAGGCCCGGGACCATTTTAGGGGGAGATACGCAGTATTTT

V: TRBV3-1/TRBV3-2
size: -
D: TRBD1
J: TRBJ1-4
CDR3: CASSQGTGPRGKLFF
DNA: TGTGCCAGCAGCCAGGGGACAGGGCCCCGCGGAAAACTGTTTTTT

V: TRBV5-5
size: -
D: -
J: TRBJ2-7
CDR3: CASSPPFRGEQYF
DNA: TGTGCCAGCAGCCCCCCCTTTCGCGGCGAGCAGTACTTC

V: TRBV27
size: -
D: -
J: TRBJ2-3
CDR3: CASSLLVLGAVTDTQYF
DNA: TGTGCCAGCAGTTTATTAGTTCTGGGGGCCGTAACAGATACGCAGTATTTT